This is a list of T cell receptor beta chains from one sample in a study of T cells in Graves' hyperthyroidism and ophthalmopathy. TCRdb analysed the multiplex PCR reads with MiXCR anew, one entry per CDR3 protein. The table lists about 640,000 distinct CDR3 sequences, around 20% of them singletons. The sample taken for sequencing was blood. The receptors were sampled from a young man with Graves' ophthalmopathy. Each CDR3 is given with its conserved first and last residue. The order of the fields is V gene, J gene, D gene, clone size, CDR3 DNA, CDR3 protein. D genes are given only for firm matches. Size values are once, few and many counts, or a class for expanded clones, and some rows have none.

TRBV11-2	TRBJ2-2	NA	many	TGTGCCAGCAGGGCAGGGGCGGACACCGGGGAGCTGTTTTTT	CASRAGADTGELFF
TRBV27	TRBJ1-1	TRBD1	many	TGTGCCAGCAGTTTACGGGACAGAATCACTGAAGCTTTCTTT	CASSLRDRITEAFF
TRBV6-2/TRBV6-3	TRBJ2-1	NA	NA	TGTGCCACCGAGGGGGAGGATTATGAGCAGTTCTTC	CATEGEDYEQFF
TRBV4-1	TRBJ2-7	TRBD1	NA	TGCGCCAGCAGCCTCGACAGGGAAAAGGTGCAGTACTTC	CASSLDREKVQYF
TRBV20-1	TRBJ2-2	TRBD1	few	TGCAGTGCTAGGCGACAGGGGGCGGACACCGGGGAGCTGTTTTTT	CSARRQGADTGELFF
TRBV11-2	TRBJ2-5	NA	few	TGTGCCAGCAGCTTAAAGTTCGTGGGCGAGACCCAGTACTTC	CASSLKFVGETQYF
TRBV28	TRBJ1-6	NA	few	TGTGCCAGCAGTCCTTCCGGGAGCTCCTATAATTCACCCCTCCACTTT	CASSPSGSSYNSPLHF
TRBV20-1	TRBJ2-1	TRBD2	NA	TGCAGTGCTAGGGCACCCCAGCGGGGGACCAATGAGCAGTTCTTC	CSARAPQRGTNEQFF
TRBV29-1	TRBJ1-1	NA	few	TGCAGCGTTGAGGGGCGCAATGAAGCTTTCTTT	CSVEGRNEAFF
TRBV2	TRBJ2-3	TRBD1	many	TGTGCCACGACAGGGGGCAGCACAGATACGCAGTATTTT	CATTGGSTDTQYF
TRBV4-1	TRBJ2-3	TRBD1	few	TGCGCCAGCAGCCAAGAGCCGACAGGGGTGGAGGCAGATACGCAGTATTTT	CASSQEPTGVEADTQYF
TRBV19	TRBJ2-5	TRBD1	NA	TGTGCCAGTTCCTCCGGGACAGGGGACCTAGAGACCCAGTACTTC	CASSSGTGDLETQYF
TRBV2	TRBJ1-1	NA	many	TGTGCCAGCAGTGTGGCTCACCTAAACACTGAAGCTTTCTTT	CASSVAHLNTEAFF
TRBV5-1	TRBJ2-2	TRBD2	few	TGCGCCAGCAGCTTGGCGCTAGCGGAGGCCACCGGGGAGCTGTTTTTT	CASSLALAEATGELFF
TRBV9	TRBJ2-7	NA	NA	TGTGCCAGCAGCGTAAGGGGGGGGCAATACGAGCAGTACTTC	CASSVRGGQYEQYF
TRBV27	TRBJ2-7	TRBD2	few	TGTGCCAGCAGTTTATTAGGGACTAGCAGTTCCGAGCAGTACTTC	CASSLLGTSSSEQYF
TRBV19	TRBJ2-7	TRBD1	few	TGTGCCAGTAGTATGATACAGGGGGCCAGCGAGCAGTACTTC	CASSMIQGASEQYF
TRBV20-1	TRBJ2-4	TRBD2	few	TGCAGTGCGTCCCTAGCGGCCTTAGCCAAAAACATTCAGTACTTC	CSASLAALAKNIQYF
TRBV19	TRBJ2-4	TRBD2	NA	TGTGCCAGTCAAGGACTAGCGGCGCAGGCCAAAAACATTCAGTACTTC	CASQGLAAQAKNIQYF
TRBV14	TRBJ2-5	NA	NA	TGTGCCAGCAGCCAAGGATTGCAGGGAGTGGGGACCCAGTACTTC	CASSQGLQGVGTQYF
TRBV2	TRBJ2-7	NA	NA	TGTGCCAGCAGTCTCCGGGACACCTCCTACGAGCAGTACTTC	CASSLRDTSYEQYF
TRBV6-1	TRBJ2-2	TRBD2	NA	TGTGCCAGCACACCTAGCGGGAACACCGGGGAGCTGTTTTTT	CASTPSGNTGELFF